A single count supports the clone carrying this T cell receptor (beta chain). Profiling relied on immunoSEQ multiplex PCR, and the TCRdb table lists in-frame clones only, not all of them. The sample comprises roughly 37,000 clones, less than 90% of which are singletons, and approximately 23% rests with the top ten. This specimen belongs to a study of pediatric ulcerative colitis. This CDR3 is built from 14 residues. In germline, CDR1 is SGHRS, CDR2 YFSETQ. V was pared by 4 bases and J by 9 bases, with 20 bases between. V usage is TRBV5-1 and J usage is TRBJ2-7; the D gene is possibly TRBD2 (6 bases). The sequenced material came from blood. The receptor was derived from a girl under 18 with moderate ulcerative colitis. CDR3 protein: CASSPHVGRDGQYF. CDR3 coding DNA: TGCGCCAGCAGCCCGCATGTTGGGCGGGACGGGCAGTACTTC.